Presented here are 2 T cell receptor beta chains from one specimen sequenced in a study of immune heterogeneity within non-small cell lung tumors. TCR beta CDR3 was amplified by multiplex PCR, first round 10 cycles, 32 V and 13 J primers. One entry per CDR3 protein results from TCRdb running MiXCR on the multiplex PCR reads. Of 13,000 or so distinct CDR3 sequences in the sample, 23% are singletons; the top ten hold 13%. Bulk tumor genomic DNA was the template, and each sample received 450 to 650 ng. Several biopsies per primary tumor, spaced far apart, were taken during surgery. Before undergoing curative surgery, patients had newly diagnosed non-small cell lung cancer that was untreated. Sequencing was performed on lung tumor tissue. These receptors originate from a man aged 45-65 years with non-small cell lung cancer.

This clonotype was detected ten times or more. The chain joins TRBV12-3 or TRBV12-4 to TRBJ2-2; D gene uncertain. This CDR3 has 11 residues. V gave up 6 bases and J gave up 6 bases, with 5 bases separating them. CDR3 loop: CASSPAGELFF. CDR3 DNA: TGTGCCAGCAGCCCCGCCGGGGAGCTGTTTTTT.

This clonotype showed up just once. The V gene is TRBV6-1, the J gene TRBJ2-1; tentatively, D is TRBD1 (5 bases). The CDR3 sequence is 11 residues long. Per germline, CDR1 MNHNS and CDR2 SASEGT. Trimming removed 5 bases at V and 10 bases at J, with 9 bases between. In DNA, the CDR3 is TGTGCCAGCAGTAGGGGTTACGAGCAGTTCTTC. It specifies CASSRGYEQFF.